These 28 T cell receptor beta chains came from one sample sequenced in a study of OX40 agonist ivuxolimab in advanced cancers. TCRdb's copy holds only in-frame clones and misses some; the assay was immunoSEQ multiplex PCR. This sample yields some 65,000 clones, of which about nine tenths are seen a single time; roughly 2.7% belongs to the top ten. The starting material was CD4+ or CD8+ T cells sorted from blood, obtained in a trial of the OX40 agonist ivuxolimab. These TCRs come from an adult with an advanced solid tumor such as melanoma, head and neck, liver or kidney cancer.

The chain recombines TRBV28 with TRBJ1-5; tentative D call: TRBD1 (6 bases). The CDR3 extends over 14 amino acids. Germline V gives CDR1 MDHEN, CDR2 SYDVKM. V lost 5 bases and J lost 7, with 15 bases in between. Here the CDR3 reads CASSEQTGMQPQHF. Written as DNA, the CDR3 is TGTGCCAGCAGTGAACAGACAGGTATGCAGCCCCAGCATTTT.

The chain has TRBV19 and TRBJ2-7; 10 bases match TRBD2. V was pared by 10 bases and J by 5 bases, with 14 bases of the junction left unmatched. This CDR3 spans 15 amino acids. The germline CDR1 and CDR2 sequences are LNHDA and SQIVND (reference sequence). The CDR3 region is CATTSRGAGGNEQYF. CDR3 coding DNA: TGTGCCACCACCTCTAGGGGAGCGGGAGGGAACGAGCAGTACTTC.

In regard to this clone: The germline gene is not matched at one end of the junction; a read error may be the cause. The rearrangement links TRBV11-3 to TRBJ2-5, with D perhaps being TRBD1 or TRBD2 (5 bases each). This CDR3 comprises 15 residues. The V gene's germline CDR1 is SGHNT and CDR2 YENEEA. The CDR3: CASSLRAGVGTFLNF. CDR3 DNA sequence: TGTGCCAGCAGCTTAAGGGCTGGGGTGGGGACGTTTCTAAACTTC.

This sequence joins TRBV4-3 and TRBJ1-6; perhaps TRBD1 as D (5 bases). Per the germline V gene, CDR1 is LGHNA and CDR2 is YSLEER. The CDR3 consists of 16 residues. V was shortened by 2 bases and J by 9 bases, with 17 bases between the two germline ends. The CDR3 protein is CASSQTRLRGISPLHF. Here the CDR3 DNA reads TGCGCCAGCAGCCAAACCCGACTACGGGGGATTTCACCCCTCCACTTT.

This clone occurred a few times. V gene TRBV15 combines with J gene TRBJ2-4; TRBD1 aligns across 8 bases. The ends lost 1 base at V and 6 bases at J; junction bases unmatched: 8. Germline V CDR1 and CDR2: LNHNV, YYDKDF (reference sequence). The CDR3 totals 16 residues. CDR3 nucleotide sequence: TGTGCCACCAGCAGAGGAGACAGGGGTTCGGGAAACATTCAGTACTTC. Translated, it gives CATSRGDRGSGNIQYF.

There are a few counts of this clone. V gene TRBV11-2 combines with J gene TRBJ1-1; 8 nucleotides match TRBD1. The CDR3 is 13 amino acids. V lost 6 bases to trimming and J lost 4 bases; unmatched junction nucleotides: 4. Germline V lookup: CDR1 SGHAT, CDR2 FQNNGV. The CDR3 region is CASRAGGFTEAFF. The CDR3 DNA follows: TGTGCCAGCAGGGCAGGGGGCTTCACTGAAGCTTTCTTT.

This clone was counted between two and nine times. The chain employs TRBV18 and TRBJ1-2; D is unclear. The germline V and J ends were trimmed by 2 bases and 3 bases, with 7 bases remaining between them. This CDR3 has 13 amino acids. Germline V gene data show CDR1 as KGHSH and CDR2 as LQKENI. CDR3: CASSPGVDYGYTF. The CDR3 DNA follows: TGTGCCAGCTCACCAGGGGTGGACTATGGCTACACCTTC.

The chain couples TRBV19 to TRBJ1-1; the D is unclear. Germline assignment: CDR1 LNHDA and CDR2 SQIVND (reference sequence). The CDR3 is 14 amino acids. Trimming took 10 bases from V and 1 from J, leaving 16 bases between them. As DNA, the CDR3 is TGTGCCACCCGGAGGGAGGGAGGGAACACTGAAGCTTTCTTT. Protein: CATRREGGNTEAFF.

The chain has TRBV5-6 and TRBJ2-3; TRBD2 matches at 9 bases. The CDR3 runs 14 residues. Per germline, CDR1 SGHDT and CDR2 YYEEEE. The V segment lost 10 bases and the J segment 1 base; nucleotides outside the gene matches: 7. The CDR3: CAPGAGGRTDTQYF. CDR3 coding DNA: TGTGCCCCCGGTGCGGGGGGGCGCACAGATACGCAGTATTTT.

The chain employs TRBV11-2 and TRBJ2-5; TRBD1 is a possible D gene (6 bases). The DNA end is more similar to TRBJ2-7, so the J call may be wrong. Germline V gives CDR1 SGHAT, CDR2 FQNNGV. The CDR3 runs to 13 residues. CDR3 region: CASSLTGFYEQYF. In DNA form, the CDR3 reads TGTGCCAGCAGCCTAACAGGGTTCTACGAGCAGTACTTC.

This chain connects TRBV30 to TRBJ1-5; 7 bases line up with TRBD1. The CDR3 consists of 16 residues. The V gene's germline CDR1 is GTSNPN and CDR2 SVGIG (reference sequence). V lost 2 bases and J lost 1; bases outside the gene matches: 8. The CDR3 here is CAWSTQGVGSNQPQHF. CDR3 DNA sequence: TGTGCCTGGAGTACCCAGGGGGTAGGGAGCAATCAGCCCCAGCATTTT.

The rearrangement links TRBV18 to TRBJ2-7; D not certain. Germline assignment: CDR1 KGHSH and CDR2 LQKENI. CDR3 length: 13 residues. V lost 3 bases, J lost 0 bases, and 6 bases lay in between. The CDR3 is CASSPQDSYEQYF. CDR3 in DNA: TGTGCCAGCTCACCGCAGGACTCCTACGAGCAGTACTTC.

V gene TRBV29-1 combines with J gene TRBJ1-4; no firm D call. Per the germline V gene, CDR1 is SQVTM and CDR2 is ANQGSEA. This CDR3 comprises 12 residues. The V end was cut by 5 bases, the J end by 7 bases, with 11 bases between. Written as DNA, the CDR3 is TGCAGCGTTTCCCCAAGTGGTGAAAAACTGTTTTTT. Translated: CSVSPSGEKLFF.

The chain employs TRBV18 and TRBJ2-3; TRBD2 might be the D (6 bases). The CDR3 is made up of 14 amino acids. The germline V and J ends were trimmed by 2 bases and 6 bases, with 12 bases remaining between them. In germline, CDR1 is KGHSH, CDR2 LQKENI. CDR3 coding DNA: TGTGCCAGCTCACCAGATGGGCGGGGTGATACGCAGTATTTT. Residues: CASSPDGRGDTQYF. The complete variable domain, with remaining parts taken from reference TRBV18 and TRBJ2-3, reads NAGVMQNPRHLVRRRGQEARLRCSPMKGHSHVYWYRQLPEEGLKFMVYLQKENIIDESGMPKERFSAEFPKEGPSILRIQQVVRGDSAAYFCASSPDGRGDTQYFGPGTRLTVL.

The chain recombines TRBV9 with TRBJ2-1; 7 bases agree with TRBD2. V was clipped by 2 bases and J by 4 bases; unmatched bases: 6. CDR3 length equals 15 residues. Per germline, CDR1 SGDLS and CDR2 YYNGEE. The chain's CDR3 is CASSVSPAGYNEQFF. CDR3 sequence (DNA): TGTGCCAGCAGCGTTAGTCCAGCGGGGTACAATGAGCAGTTCTTC.

V is TRBV25-1 and J is TRBJ1-1, with D unclear. Per germline, CDR1 MGHDK and CDR2 SYGVNS. This CDR3 is built from 13 residues. Trimming left V 6 bases short and J 1 base short, with 9 bases between. This chain's CDR3 is CASREGANTEAFF. CDR3 bases: TGTGCCAGCAGGGAGGGAGCGAACACTGAAGCTTTCTTT.

V gene TRBV4-1 combines with J gene TRBJ1-3; no clear D gene. Germline V lookup: CDR1 MGHRA, CDR2 YSYEKL. V lost 0 bases and J 0 bases, leaving 12 bases between the germline ends. The length of the CDR3 is 17 residues. The CDR3 DNA is TGCGCCAGCAGCCAAGATCTAGGCGGGAGCTCTGGAAACACCATATATTTT. Translated: CASSQDLGGSSGNTIYF.

Sample share makes this clone large. This chain connects TRBV2 to TRBJ1-5; D uncertain. CDR1 is SNHLY and CDR2 is FYNNEI in the germline V gene. Trimming shortened V by 4 bases and J by 6 bases, and 10 bases separated the two germline ends. The CDR3 loop spans 13 amino acids. DNA for the CDR3: TGTGCCAGCAGTGTCCCCCTGGCTCAGCCCCAGCATTTT. It translates to CASSVPLAQPQHF.

The chain has TRBV6-6 and TRBJ2-1; D assignment may be TRBD1 or TRBD2 (5 bases each). Germline CDR1 is MNHNY and CDR2 is SVGAGI (reference sequence). This CDR3 region has 14 residues. V was pared by 0 bases and J by 9 bases, with 12 bases between. The CDR3 DNA sequence: TGTGCCAGCAGTTACTCGACCGAGAGGGGTGAGCAGTTCTTC. Amino acid sequence: CASSYSTERGEQFF.

The CDR3 reads CASSLTGQGIDEQYF. In DNA form, the CDR3 reads TGTGCCAGCAGTTTAACGGGACAGGGGATCGACGAGCAGTACTTC. This sequence joins TRBV28 and TRBJ2-7; 10 bases fit TRBD1. V lost 2 bases and J lost 5; bases outside the gene matches: 6. Germline CDR1 reads MDHEN; CDR2 reads SYDVKM. The CDR3 is made up of 15 amino acids.

The J gene is TRBJ2-7, the V gene TRBV27, with D tentatively TRBD2 (7 bases). Trimming shortened V by 3 bases and J by 3 bases, and 15 bases separated the two germline ends. The CDR3 runs 15 residues. CDR1 MNHEY and CDR2 SMNVEV come from the germline V gene (reference sequence). CDR3 protein: CASSFQGGAFYEQYF. CDR3 DNA sequence: TGTGCCAGCAGTTTTCAAGGGGGGGCTTTCTACGAGCAGTACTTC.

As DNA, the CDR3 is TGTGCCAGCACGGGGGGCAGGGGAGATACGCAGTATTTT. As protein: CASTGGRGDTQYF. The chain uses TRBV13 and TRBJ2-3; D may be TRBD2 (7 bases). Trimming shortened V by 7 bases and J by 5 bases, and 13 bases separated the two germline ends. The CDR3 consists of 13 residues. Germline values: CDR1 PRHDT, CDR2 FYEKMQ (reference sequence).

The genes are TRBV18 and TRBJ2-2, with D possibly matching TRBD1 (5 bases). V was pared by 4 bases and J by 3 bases, with 9 bases between. Germline assignment: CDR1 KGHSH and CDR2 LQKENI. The CDR3 length is 14 residues. The CDR3 loop is CASSQGLDTGELFF. The CDR3 DNA follows: TGTGCCAGCTCACAGGGGTTGGACACCGGGGAGCTGTTTTTT.

The chain has TRBV7-3 and TRBJ1-1, with unresolved D. The CDR3 has 13 amino acids. Deletions cut 4 bases from V and 0 bases from J, with 6 bases between. Germline V CDR1 and CDR2: SGHTA, FQGTGA. The CDR3 DNA reads as TGTGCCAGCAGCTCTAGGGTGAACACTGAAGCTTTCTTT. This encodes CASSSRVNTEAFF.

The rearrangement uses TRBV9 and TRBJ2-2; tentative D call: TRBD1 (6 bases). V gave up 8 bases and J gave up 2 bases, with 13 bases separating them. The CDR3 covers 14 residues. Germline loops: CDR1 SGDLS, CDR2 YYNGEE. CDR3 DNA sequence: TGTGCCAGTTCCGGGACATCCAACACCGGGGAGCTGTTTTTT. This sequence encodes CASSGTSNTGELFF.

The chain has TRBV28 and TRBJ1-1; possible D gene TRBD1, 5 bases. V lost 6 bases and J lost 8, with 16 bases in between. Per the germline V gene, CDR1 is MDHEN and CDR2 is SYDVKM. There are 13 residues in the CDR3. CDR3 protein: CASRPGGFVEAFF. In DNA, the CDR3 is TGTGCCAGCAGACCCGGGGGATTTGTGGAAGCTTTCTTT.

This clone was observed a handful of times. The V and J genes are TRBV28 and TRBJ2-3; D gene unclear. Trimming removed 7 bases from V and 5 bases from J, with 22 bases in between. Germline V gives CDR1 MDHEN, CDR2 SYDVKM. This CDR3 comprises 16 residues. CDR3 in amino acids: CASTNRALIVRDTQYF. DNA for the CDR3: TGTGCCAGCACCAATAGGGCCCTGATAGTACGAGATACGCAGTATTTT.

The chain has TRBV9 and TRBJ2-2; 10 bases match TRBD2. The V gene end was trimmed by 2 bases and the J gene end by 6 bases; junction bases not matched to a gene: 13. The CDR3 contains 18 residues. The germline V gene encodes CDR1 SGDLS and CDR2 YYNGEE. The CDR3 loop reads CASSVRSTSGKLAGELFF. The CDR3 DNA sequence: TGTGCCAGCAGCGTCCGCTCCACTAGCGGGAAACTAGCCGGGGAGCTGTTTTTT.